These 20 T cell receptor beta chains originate from one sample sequenced in a study of control samples from healthy donors and cancer patients. Profiling relied on immunoSEQ multiplex PCR, and the TCRdb table lists in-frame clones only, not all of them. This repertoire shows around 75,000 clones, 85% to 95% found once; its top ten account for approximately 6%. Sequenced input: blood. These receptors all come from a woman aged 55 to 70 in good health.

This chain links TRBV5-1 with TRBJ2-1, with 11 bases fitting TRBD2. Losses at the gene ends were 0 bases for V and 7 bases for J; bases not matched to a gene: 9. The V gene's germline CDR1 is SGHRS and CDR2 YFSETQ. CDR3 length: 17 amino acids. The CDR3 here is CASSLAPLAGGLNEQFF. Here the CDR3 DNA reads TGCGCCAGCAGCTTGGCGCCCCTAGCGGGAGGTCTTAATGAGCAGTTCTTC.

The V and J genes are TRBV30 and TRBJ2-2; no clear D gene. CDR3 size: 13 residues. The V gene lost 3 bases and the J gene lost 6 bases, with 11 bases spanning the gap. CDR1 is GTSNPN, CDR2 SVGIG, per germline (reference sequence). The CDR3 region is CAWRRYTAGELFF. The CDR3 DNA reads TGTGCCTGGAGGAGATACACCGCCGGGGAGCTGTTTTTT.

V gene TRBV10-3 combines with J gene TRBJ1-2; possibly TRBD1 for D (6 bases). In germline, CDR1 is ENHRY, CDR2 SYGVKD. Trimming removed 9 bases at V and 4 bases at J, with 21 bases between. This CDR3 region has 15 residues. The CDR3 region is CAITRDTSFPYGYTF. DNA of the CDR3: TGTGCCATTACCCGGGACACATCTTTCCCCTATGGCTACACCTTC.

J is TRBJ2-7 and V is TRBV7-8; a weak D match, TRBD2 (5 bases). This CDR3 is built from 16 residues. Germline V gene lookup returns CDR1 SGHVS and CDR2 FQNEAQ. Trimming stripped 4 bases from V and 3 bases from J, with 19 bases between. The CDR3 region is CASSSQRFPGYYEQYF. In DNA, the CDR3 is TGTGCCAGCAGCTCCCAACGATTCCCGGGATACTACGAGCAGTACTTC.

The gene calls are TRBV4-3 and TRBJ1-6; no definite D call. Germline V gene lookup returns CDR1 LGHNA and CDR2 YSLEER. The length of the CDR3 is 15 residues. V was clipped by 1 base and J by 4 bases, with 8 bases between them. CDR3 in amino acids: CASSQGLRYNSPLHF. The CDR3 nucleotides are TGCGCCAGCAGCCAAGGTCTGAGGTATAATTCACCCCTCCACTTT.

The sample holds one count of this clone. Distinct nucleotide sequences in the sample also encode this CDR3. The rearrangement uses TRBV30 and TRBJ1-1; D gene ambiguous. Germline loops: CDR1 GTSNPN, CDR2 SVGIG (reference sequence). The CDR3 is 12 residues long. Deletions cut 1 base from V and 1 base from J, with 4 bases between. CDR3 residues: CAWSGENTEAFF. The CDR3 bases are TGTGCCTGGAGTGGGGAGAACACTGAAGCTTTCTTT.

V gene TRBV7-2 combines with J gene TRBJ2-3; perhaps TRBD1 as D (6 bases). Trimming removed 1 base at V and 0 bases at J, with 17 bases between. From germline, CDR1 is SGHTA and CDR2 FQGNSA. The length of the CDR3 is 18 residues. In DNA, the CDR3 is TGTGCCAGCAGCTTAGTGCCGTCCGGGACATTGAGCACAGATACGCAGTATTTT. It is translated as CASSLVPSGTLSTDTQYF.

This rearrangement joins TRBV12-3 or TRBV12-4 to TRBJ2-7; possibly TRBD1 for D (5 bases). The ends were cut back, 6 bases at V and 4 bases at J, with 10 bases in the middle. This CDR3 is 12 amino acids long. CDR3 protein: CASRDRGYEQYF. The CDR3 nucleotides are TGTGCCAGCAGGGATAGGGGATACGAGCAGTACTTC.

The chain has TRBV9 and TRBJ2-2; 13 bases map to TRBD2. The CDR3 covers 17 residues. V shed 10 bases, J shed 4 bases, and the junction held 13 bases outside the gene matches. Germline V gene data show CDR1 as SGDLS and CDR2 as YYNGEE. CDR3 coding DNA: TGTGCCTCAAACGGCCCGGGACTAGCGGGACCCACCGGGGAGCTGTTTTTT. Protein sequence: CASNGPGLAGPTGELFF.

The V call is TRBV10-2, the J call TRBJ2-1, with 12 bases lining up with TRBD2. After removal of 5 bases from V and 0 bases from J, the junction contained 8 bases not matched to a gene. This CDR3 has 18 amino acids. Germline CDR1 is WSHSY and CDR2 is SAAADI. CDR3 in DNA: TGCGCCAGCAGTCAGACCGGGACTAGCGGGTTCTCCTACAATGAGCAGTTCTTC. It translates to CASSQTGTSGFSYNEQFF.

The V and J genes are TRBV27 and TRBJ2-5, with D perhaps TRBD1 or TRBD2 (5 bases each). Deletions cut 2 bases from V and 3 bases from J, with 16 bases between. The CDR3 extends over 16 amino acids. From germline, CDR1 is MNHEY and CDR2 SMNVEV (reference sequence). CDR3 residues: CASSLGWNGTEETQYF. The CDR3 DNA follows: TGTGCCAGCAGTTTAGGGTGGAACGGGACGGAAGAGACCCAGTACTTC.

V usage is TRBV28 and J usage is TRBJ2-7; D remains unclear. Germline lookup yields CDR1 MDHEN and CDR2 SYDVKM. The CDR3 totals 12 residues. Trimming pared 5 bases from V and 4 bases from J, leaving 9 bases between. This chain's CDR3 is CASSHNQYEQYF. The CDR3 bases are TGTGCCAGCAGTCACAATCAGTACGAGCAGTACTTC.

This chain connects TRBV5-1 to TRBJ2-5; no firm D call. CDR1 and CDR2 from the germline V gene are SGHRS and YFSETQ. CDR3 size: 14 residues. V was cut by 1 base and J by 0 bases, with 7 bases left in between. DNA for the CDR3: TGCGCCAGCAGCTTGAGTGTGTACCAAGAGACCCAGTACTTC. Translation gives CASSLSVYQETQYF. Combining the CDR3 with reference TRBV5-1 and TRBJ2-5 gives the whole variable domain KAGVTQTPRYLIKTRGQQVTLSCSPISGHRSVSWYQQTPGQGLQFLFEYFSETQRNKGNFPGRFSGRQFSNSRSEMNVSTLELGDSALYLCASSLSVYQETQYFGPGTRLLVL.

This chain links TRBV5-5 with TRBJ2-7, with 8 nucleotides matching TRBD2. CDR1 is SGHKS, CDR2 YYEKEE, per germline (reference sequence). Unmatched junction bases numbered 4, after V lost 2 bases and J lost 3 bases. The CDR3 extends over 14 amino acids. The CDR3 region has the DNA TGTGCCAGCAGCTTTTCCGGGGGGGTCTACGAGCAGTACTTC. This encodes CASSFSGGVYEQYF.

This rearrangement joins TRBV6-5 to TRBJ1-2; 8 nucleotides line up with TRBD1. J was trimmed by 4 bases and V by 0 bases; bases with no gene match: 4. The CDR3 spans 15 residues. Germline CDR1 is MNHEY and CDR2 is SVGAGI. The CDR3 reads CASSYSGRGLYGYTF. CDR3 sequence (DNA): TGTGCCAGCAGTTACTCGGGCAGGGGGCTCTATGGCTACACCTTC.

V usage is TRBV28 and J usage is TRBJ2-7; the D is unclear. V lost 5 bases and J lost 6, with 14 bases in between. Germline lookup yields CDR1 MDHEN and CDR2 SYDVKM. This CDR3 is 13 amino acids long. The CDR3 spells CASSPTPKSEQYF. The CDR3 DNA follows: TGTGCCAGCAGTCCTACACCGAAGAGCGAGCAGTACTTC.

In its sample, this clone was seen a few times. The chain uses TRBV28 and TRBJ1-4; TRBD1 matches 7 bases. Germline loops: CDR1 MDHEN, CDR2 SYDVKM. J gave up 8 bases and V 8 bases, and 11 bases lay outside the gene matches. The length of the CDR3 is 14 residues. This CDR3 is CASLTGSLSEKLFF. The CDR3 DNA is TGTGCCAGCCTGACAGGGTCCCTATCGGAAAAACTGTTTTTT.

The chain combines TRBV28 with TRBJ1-4; 9 bases match TRBD1. CDR1 is MDHEN and CDR2 is SYDVKM in the germline V gene. Trimming cost V 6 bases and J 7 bases; bases outside gene matches: 9. The CDR3 loop spans 15 amino acids. CDR3 sequence: CASRAGTGSLEKLFF. In nucleotides, the CDR3 is TGTGCCAGCAGGGCCGGGACAGGGAGTCTTGAAAAACTGTTTTTT.

V and J are TRBV24-1 and TRBJ2-1, with D hard to call. Germline CDR1 is KGHDR and CDR2 is SFDVKD. Trimming left V 5 bases short and J 0 bases short, with 10 bases between. The CDR3 totals 15 residues. The CDR3 is CATSGGKSSYNEQFF. The CDR3 DNA reads as TGTGCCACCAGTGGGGGAAAAAGCTCCTACAATGAGCAGTTCTTC.

A single count supports this clone. This chain links TRBV7-6 with TRBJ1-2, with 9 bases aligning to TRBD1. The CDR3 runs 15 residues. Germline values: CDR1 SGHVS, CDR2 FNYEAQ. V was clipped by 5 bases and J by 2 bases; unmatched bases: 6. The CDR3 DNA is TGTGCCAGCAGCCCGACCGGGACAGGGAACTATGGCTACACCTTC. Its protein product is CASSPTGTGNYGYTF. The variable domain in full, with the rest retrieved from reference TRBV7-6 and TRBJ1-2, is GAGVSQSPRYKVTKRGQDVALRCDPISGHVSLYWYRQALGQGPEFLTYFNYEAQQDKSGLPNDRFSAERPEGSISTLTIQRTEQRDSAMYRCASSPTGTGNYGYTFGSGTRLTVV.